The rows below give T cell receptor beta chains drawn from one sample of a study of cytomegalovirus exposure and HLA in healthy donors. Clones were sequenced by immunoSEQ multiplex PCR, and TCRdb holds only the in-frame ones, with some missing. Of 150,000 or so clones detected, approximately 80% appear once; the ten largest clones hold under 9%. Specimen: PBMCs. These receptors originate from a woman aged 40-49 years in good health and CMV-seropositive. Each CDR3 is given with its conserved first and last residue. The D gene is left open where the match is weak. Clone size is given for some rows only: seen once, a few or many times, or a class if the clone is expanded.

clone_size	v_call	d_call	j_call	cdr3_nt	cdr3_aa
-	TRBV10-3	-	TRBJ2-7	TGTGCCACCGCAGACAGTTACGAGCAGTACTTC	CATADSYEQYF
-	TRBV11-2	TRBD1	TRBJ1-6	TGTGCCAGCAGCCTGACAGGGGCCCTGGGTTCACCCCTCCACTTT	CASSLTGALGSPLHF
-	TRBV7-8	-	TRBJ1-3	TGTGCCAGCAGCCCCTCTGGCAGGGCTGAACGGGGAAACACCATATATTTT	CASSPSGRAERGNTIYF
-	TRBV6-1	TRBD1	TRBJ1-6	TGTGCCGCCCGGGACAGGGACTCCTATAATTCACCCCTCCACTTT	CAARDRDSYNSPLHF
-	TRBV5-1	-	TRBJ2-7	TGCGCCAGCAGCTTGGGTTCAGGCTCCACCGAGCAGTACTTC	CASSLGSGSTEQYF
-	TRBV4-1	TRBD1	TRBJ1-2	TGCGCCAGCAGCCAAGATCAGTACGATCCAGGGGGATATGGCTACACCTTC	CASSQDQYDPGGYGYTF
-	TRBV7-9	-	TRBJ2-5	TGTGCCAGCAGCCCGGAGCTGCAAGAGACCCAGTACTTC	CASSPELQETQYF
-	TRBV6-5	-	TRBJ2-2	TGTGCCAGCAGTTACCGGCGGGGGCGAACCGGGGAGCTGTTTTTT	CASSYRRGRTGELFF
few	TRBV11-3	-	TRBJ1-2	TGTGCCAGCAGCTTAGGGGCAGGGCAGGGTGGCTACACCTTC	CASSLGAGQGGYTF
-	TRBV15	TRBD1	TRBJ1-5	TGTGCCACCAGCAGAGTCGTGACAGGGAGGAACCAGCCCCAGCATTTT	CATSRVVTGRNQPQHF
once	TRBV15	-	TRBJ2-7	TGTGCCACCAGCAGAGCAGGGTATCCTGGCGAGCAGTACTTC	CATSRAGYPGEQYF
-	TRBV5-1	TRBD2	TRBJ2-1	TGCGCCAGCACCTTCCTAGCGGGGGGGCTCGGTGAGCAGTTCTTC	CASTFLAGGLGEQFF
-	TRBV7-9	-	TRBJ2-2	TGTTCCAGCAGCTCGCGGCCCGGGGAGCTGTTTTTT	CSSSSRPGELFF
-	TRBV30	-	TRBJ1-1	TGTGCCTGGAGACCCGGCAGGGTGAACACTGAAGCTTTCTTT	CAWRPGRVNTEAFF
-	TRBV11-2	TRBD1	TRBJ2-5	TGTGCCAGCAGCTTCGGGACAGGGACAGGAGAGACCCAGTACTTC	CASSFGTGTGETQYF
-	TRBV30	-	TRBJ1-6	TGTGCCTGGAGTGTAGGCGGATACCCCCTCCACTTT	CAWSVGGYPLHF
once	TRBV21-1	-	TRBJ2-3	TGTGCCAGCGAGGGGGGGACGACTTATACGACATTAGATACGCAGTATTTT	CASEGGTTYTTLDTQYF
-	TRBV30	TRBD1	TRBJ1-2	TGTGCCTGGAACACCGGGACAGGGGGGAACACCTTC	CAWNTGTGGNTF
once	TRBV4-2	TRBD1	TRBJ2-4	TGTGCCAGCAGCCAAGATCCCTCGGACAGGGGAAAGACCAAAAACATTCAGTACTTC	CASSQDPSDRGKTKNIQYF
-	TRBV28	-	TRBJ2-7	TGTGCCAGCAGTACGCAGGGTATCTACGAGCAGTACTTC	CASSTQGIYEQYF
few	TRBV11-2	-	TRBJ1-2	TGTGCCAGCAGCTTAGAGATGGCGGTCGGCTACACCTTC	CASSLEMAVGYTF
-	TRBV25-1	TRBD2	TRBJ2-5	TGTGCCAGCAGGACTAGCGGCCAAGAGACCCAGTACTTC	CASRTSGQETQYF
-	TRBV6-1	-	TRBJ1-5	TGTGCCAGCAGTGACGCGGGACCGCAACAGCCCCAGCATTTT	CASSDAGPQQPQHF
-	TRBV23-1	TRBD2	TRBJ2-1	TGCGCCAGCAGTCAGTCTAGCGGGGGACTTAATGAGCAGTTCTTC	CASSQSSGGLNEQFF
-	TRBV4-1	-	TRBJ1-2	TGCGCCAGCAGCCAATTGGGGGGGCGCGAAGGCTACACCTTC	CASSQLGGREGYTF
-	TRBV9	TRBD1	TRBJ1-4	TGTGCCAGCAGCGACCGGGACAGGGGAGCTAATGAAAAACTGTTTTTT	CASSDRDRGANEKLFF
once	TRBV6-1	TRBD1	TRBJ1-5	TGTGCCAGCAGCGGGACGACAGGGGGCGATCAGCCCCAGCATTTT	CASSGTTGGDQPQHF
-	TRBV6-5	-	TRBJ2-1	TGTGCCAGCAGTTACGGGGGCCTGCGAGAGCAGTTCTTC	CASSYGGLREQFF
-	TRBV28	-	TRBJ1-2	TGTGCCAGCAGTTTGCCCAGAACCTATGGCTACACCTTC	CASSLPRTYGYTF
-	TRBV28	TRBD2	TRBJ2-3	TGTGCCAGCAGTTTGGGGACTAGCGGCACAGATACGCAGTATTTT	CASSLGTSGTDTQYF
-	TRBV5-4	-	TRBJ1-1	TGTGCCAGCAGCGTTGGGAGGGGTGGTGAAGCTTTCTTT	CASSVGRGGEAFF
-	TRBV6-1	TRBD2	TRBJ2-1	TGTGCCAGCAGTGAAAACCGGCCGGGACTAGCGAGCAATGAGCAGTTCTTC	CASSENRPGLASNEQFF
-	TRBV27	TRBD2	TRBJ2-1	TGTGCCAGCAGTATCCCCGGAATAGCGGGGGGGCACGATGAGCAGTTCTTC	CASSIPGIAGGHDEQFF
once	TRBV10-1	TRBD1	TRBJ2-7	TGCGCCAGCAGTGACTACCGGGACAGCTCCTACGAGCAGTACTTC	CASSDYRDSSYEQYF
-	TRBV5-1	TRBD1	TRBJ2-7	TGCGCCAGCAGCTTAGGGACAGGGGTGATCTACGAGCAGTACTTC	CASSLGTGVIYEQYF
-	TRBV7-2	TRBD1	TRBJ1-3	TGTGCCAGCAGCTTCCGGGACAGGGTATCTGGAAACACCATATATTTT	CASSFRDRVSGNTIYF
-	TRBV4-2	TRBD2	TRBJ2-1	TGTGCCAGCAGCCAGTCGGGGGGAGGTCACAATGAGCAGTTCTTC	CASSQSGGGHNEQFF
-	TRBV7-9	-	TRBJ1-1	TGTGCCAGCGCCCCCCCCAGGGGCGCAAAGGACACTGAAGCTTTCTTT	CASAPPRGAKDTEAFF
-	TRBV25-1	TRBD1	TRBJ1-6	TGTGCCAGCAGTGGGGACAGTAGCCATTCACCCCTCCACTTT	CASSGDSSHSPLHF
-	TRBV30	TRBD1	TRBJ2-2	TGTGCCTGGAGTGTATGGGACAGGGGGACCGGGGAGCTGTTTTTT	CAWSVWDRGTGELFF
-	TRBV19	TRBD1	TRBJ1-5	TGTGCCAGTAGTATAGCCCCCCCCTCCCAGGGGGCGAATCAGCCCCAGCATTTT	CASSIAPPSQGANQPQHF
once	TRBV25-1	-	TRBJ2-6	TGTGCCAGCAGTGGTGGGAGATCTGGGGCCAACGTCCTGACTTTC	CASSGGRSGANVLTF
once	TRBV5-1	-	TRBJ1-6	TGCGCCAGCAGCTTGGCCGGGAGGGATCGAGGTTCACCCCTCCACTTT	CASSLAGRDRGSPLHF
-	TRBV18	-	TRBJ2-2	TGTGCCAGCTCCCATGCAGGGTTCGACGGGGAGCTGTTTTTT	CASSHAGFDGELFF